A selection of T cell receptor beta chains follows, all from one sample in a study of blood T cell repertoires in COVID-19. TCRdb's table, derived via immunoSEQ multiplex PCR, lists solely in-frame clones and lacks some. The sample holds 150,000 to 200,000 clones, 86% seen once. Material: PBMCs or T cells enriched from blood (not recorded which). Receptor source: a woman aged 25-40 years who had recovered from COVID-19. Both conserved end residues are part of each CDR3. The D gene is left open where the match is weak. Rows give clone size only sometimes, using once, few, many, or a class for an expanded clone.

clone_size j_call d_call v_call cdr3_nt cdr3_aa
. TRBJ2-1 . TRBV11-2 TGTGCCAGCAGCTTAGGACCGACCGGGGGGCCCCAGTTCTTC CASSLGPTGGPQFF
few TRBJ2-2 . TRBV6-4 TGTGCCAGCAGTGACTCCGGCAGGGGGGACACCGGGGAGCTGTTTTTT CASSDSGRGDTGELFF
. TRBJ2-7 . TRBV20-1 TGCAGTGCTAGTGATGGGGGGTACAGGGGATTAAGGAGCTCCTACGAGCAGTACTTC CSASDGGYRGLRSSYEQYF
. TRBJ2-2 . TRBV28 TGTGCCAGCAGCCACCCGCCCAGCGGGGAGCTGTTTTTT CASSHPPSGELFF
. TRBJ1-4 . TRBV6-5 TGTGCCAGCTCAGAACAGATTAATGAAAAACTGTTTTTT CASSEQINEKLFF
. TRBJ2-1 TRBD2 TRBV5-1 TGCGCCAGCAGCTTGGAGGGGTCCGGGACTAGCGGGAGGGGACATGAGCAGTTCTTC CASSLEGSGTSGRGHEQFF
once TRBJ2-5 TRBD2 TRBV4-1 TGCGCCAGCAGCCAAGTCCGGGCGGGACTAGCGGGAGCGGAGACCCAGTACTTC CASSQVRAGLAGAETQYF
. TRBJ1-1 TRBD1 TRBV5-1 TGCGCCAGCAGCTCGACAGGGGCCGGGGGTTTGTTAGCTTTCTTT CASSSTGAGGLLAFF
. TRBJ1-3 . TRBV3-1/TRBV3-2 TGTGCCAGCAGCCCAAACCCAGGCGCGCGCGGAAACACCATATATTTT CASSPNPGARGNTIYF
. TRBJ2-5 TRBD1 TRBV28 TGTGCCAGCAGTTTACGATTACAGGGGTGGCGGGAGACCCAGTACTTC CASSLRLQGWRETQYF
few TRBJ2-1 TRBD2 TRBV2 TGTGCCAGCAGTGCGACTAGCGGGAATTCAAGGGAGCAGTTCTTC CASSATSGNSREQFF
. TRBJ2-5 TRBD1 TRBV19 TGTGCCAGTAGTCCATCGACAGGGGAAGAGACCCAGTACTTC CASSPSTGEETQYF
. TRBJ1-2 TRBD1 TRBV27 TGTGCCAGCAGCTTCAGGGACAGCCTAAACTATGGCTACACCTTC CASSFRDSLNYGYTF
. TRBJ1-3 . TRBV21-1 TGTGCCAGCACCTCATCTTATCTTAGCTCTGGAAACACCATATATTTT CASTSSYLSSGNTIYF
. TRBJ2-7 . TRBV6-1 TGTGCCAGCAGTGAAGAGGGAGCATTCTCCTACGAGCAGTACTTC CASSEEGAFSYEQYF
. TRBJ2-5 TRBD2 TRBV2 TGTGCCAGCAGTAGGACTAGCGGGACCCGGCGAGAGACCCAGTACTTC CASSRTSGTRRETQYF
once TRBJ1-1 TRBD1 TRBV9 TGTGCCAGCAGCGTCGGGACAGGAGCAGCTTTCTTT CASSVGTGAAFF
. TRBJ2-7 TRBD1 TRBV10-1 TGCGCCAGCAGTGAGCGGGACAGCTACGAGCAGTACTTC CASSERDSYEQYF
few TRBJ2-5 . TRBV3-1/TRBV3-2 TGTGCCAGCAGCCAAGATCCCGGGGGGCGCAGAGAGACCCAGTACTTC CASSQDPGGRRETQYF
. TRBJ2-3 . TRBV2 TGTGCCAGCAGTGAAGGTAGTGAGCTAGCTTCTGATACGCAGTATTTT CASSEGSELASDTQYF
. TRBJ2-1 . TRBV28 TGTGCCAGCAGTTTCTCGTCCGGGAGCTCCTACAATGAGCAGTTCTTC CASSFSSGSSYNEQFF
few TRBJ1-1 . TRBV3-1/TRBV3-2 TGTGCCAGCAGCCAAGTAATAACAGCCGAAGCTTTCTTT CASSQVITAEAFF
. TRBJ2-1 TRBD2 TRBV5-4 TGTGCCAGCAGCTTGGGACTAGCGGAATGGAATGAGCAGTTCTTC CASSLGLAEWNEQFF
. TRBJ1-4 . TRBV6-1 TGTGCCAGCAGTGAGCAGGGTGCGGAGAATGAAAAACTGTTTTTT CASSEQGAENEKLFF
. TRBJ1-1 . TRBV6-5 TGTGCCACAAAGCGGGGGATGAACACTGAAGCTTTCTTT CATKRGMNTEAFF
. TRBJ2-1 TRBD2 TRBV11-2 TGTGCCAGCAGGGCGACTAGCGGGAGTCTCAATGAGCAGTTCTTC CASRATSGSLNEQFF
. TRBJ2-2 . TRBV5-4 TGTGCCAGCAGCTTGCCGACCGGGACATACACCGGGGAGCTGTTTTTT CASSLPTGTYTGELFF
. TRBJ2-2 TRBD1 TRBV19 TGTGCCAGTAGGTCACCGGGACAGGGGGCAGTCGGGGAGCTGTTTTTT CASRSPGQGAVGELFF
. TRBJ1-1 . TRBV29-1 TGCAGCGTTGAAGATGGTTCCAATAGAAACGGGGGCACTGAAGCTTTCTTT CSVEDGSNRNGGTEAFF
. TRBJ2-1 TRBD2 TRBV18 TGTGCCAGCTCACCACCCGGGGGGGCGTTGAATGAGCAGTTCTTC CASSPPGGALNEQFF
once TRBJ1-5 TRBD1 TRBV7-6 TGTGCCAGCAGCCCAGTCGAGGGGGCCTCGGGACAGCCCCAGCATTTT CASSPVEGASGQPQHF
. TRBJ2-7 TRBD1 TRBV24-1 TGTGCCACCAGTGACCGGGACAGGGGGCACGAGCAGTACTTC CATSDRDRGHEQYF
. TRBJ1-4 . TRBV5-1 TGCGCCAGCAGCTTGGCCCCTACAGGGCTGGGCAATGAAAAACTGTTTTTT CASSLAPTGLGNEKLFF
. TRBJ2-7 TRBD2 TRBV5-1 TGCGCCAGCAGCTTGAAATATTTGGACTTGACTAGCGGGAGAGGCGAGCAGTACTTC CASSLKYLDLTSGRGEQYF
. TRBJ2-3 TRBD2 TRBV9 TGTGCCAGCAGCCCCCGGGTAGCGGGAAGCGGTGATACGCAGTATTTT CASSPRVAGSGDTQYF
. TRBJ1-2 . TRBV11-2 TGTGCCAGCAGCCCCAATCCTGGGCTCGCTAACTATGGCTACACCTTC CASSPNPGLANYGYTF
. TRBJ2-7 TRBD2 TRBV6-2/TRBV6-3 TGTGCCAGCAGTCTCCCGGGACTAGGAAACGAGCAGTACTTC CASSLPGLGNEQYF
. TRBJ1-1 . TRBV7-9 TGTGCCAGCAGCTTAGTATCCAGGGTCAGCACTGAAGCTTTCTTT CASSLVSRVSTEAFF
. TRBJ2-1 . TRBV27 TGTGCCAGCAGTTTACGAGGGAGTGAGCAGTTCTTC CASSLRGSEQFF
. TRBJ2-3 . TRBV5-6 TGTGCCAGCAGCTTGGGGCTAGCGCCTCCGTATTTT CASSLGLAPPYF
. TRBJ1-1 . TRBV20-1 TGCAGTGCGAGGGATTTTTTGGCTTTCTTT CSARDFLAFF
few TRBJ1-5 . TRBV18 TGTGCCAGCTCACCATTCCCGATTTGGGAGGGCAATCAGCCCCAGCATTTT CASSPFPIWEGNQPQHF
. TRBJ2-7 TRBD1 TRBV5-8 TGTGCCAGCAGCTTACAGGGGGTAGCTTACGAGCAGTACTTC CASSLQGVAYEQYF
. TRBJ1-6 TRBD1 TRBV28 TGTGCCAGCGGGAATACAGGGGGCTTTTCACCCCTCCACTTT CASGNTGGFSPLHF
. TRBJ2-1 TRBD1 TRBV11-2 TGTGCCAGCATCCCCGGGACAGAAGTAATTTACAATGAGCAGTTCTTC CASIPGTEVIYNEQFF
. TRBJ2-7 . TRBV27 TGTGCCAGCAGAAGAGGGGGCTACGAGCAGTACTTC CASRRGGYEQYF
. TRBJ2-5 . TRBV27 TGTGCCAGCAGTTTCGTGACAGGCCGCCAAGAGACCCAGTACTTC CASSFVTGRQETQYF
. TRBJ2-2 TRBD2 TRBV19 TGTGCCAGTATGGGACTAGCGGGAGGAATAGCAAACACCGGGGAGCTGTTTTTT CASMGLAGGIANTGELFF